The 27 T cell receptor beta chains given below trace back to one sample, sequenced in a study of CD8 T cells in Susac syndrome. RNA was extracted with the RNeasy kit, and a quantity of roughly 0.45 to 1 ug was reverse transcribed using random hexamers. TCRdb processed the immunoSEQ multiplex PCR reads anew with MiXCR; each CDR3 protein has one entry. The data hold some 170,000 distinct CDR3 sequences, with approximately 94% observed a single time. The sample was CD4+ T cells from PBMCs. The receptors come from a human donor with multiple sclerosis.

This chain uses TRBV30 with TRBJ2-6; no clear D gene. The CDR3 contains 17 residues. CDR1 is GTSNPN and CDR2 is SVGIG in the germline V gene (reference sequence). Trimming shortened V by 0 bases and J by 2 bases, and 14 bases separated the two germline ends. In DNA form, the CDR3 reads TGTGCCTGGAGTGTGACCGAAGGCCAAACTGGGGCCAACGTCCTGACTTTC. It codes for CAWSVTEGQTGANVLTF.

The rearrangement joins TRBV18 to TRBJ2-7, with TRBD2 matching 14 bases. This CDR3 is 17 amino acids long. CDR1 is KGHSH and CDR2 is LQKENI in the germline V gene. Trimming removed 0 bases from V and 1 base from J; junction bases left unmatched: 2. Here the CDR3 DNA reads TGTGCCAGCTCACCACCCGGGACTAGCGGGAGTTCCTACGAGCAGTACTTC. Its translation is CASSPPGTSGSSYEQYF.

This chain uses TRBV10-3 with TRBJ2-1; 10 positions match TRBD2. Trimming removed 4 bases from V and 9 bases from J; junction bases left unmatched: 6. CDR3 size: 14 residues. The germline V gene encodes CDR1 ENHRY and CDR2 SYGVKD. The CDR3 region is CAISGAGGPVEQFF. The DNA of the CDR3 is TGTGCCATCAGTGGAGCGGGAGGGCCAGTTGAGCAGTTCTTC.

This chain joins TRBV20-1 and TRBJ2-3, with TRBD2 as a possible D gene (7 bases). Trimming pared 3 bases from V and 1 base from J, leaving 11 bases between. The length of the CDR3 is 14 residues. Per the germline V gene, CDR1 is DFQATT and CDR2 is SNEGSKA (reference sequence). CDR3 nucleotides: TGCAGTGCTAGGGGGGGGCTGGGCACAGATACGCAGTATTTT. This sequence encodes CSARGGLGTDTQYF.

The chain uses TRBV11-1 and TRBJ2-1, with D hard to call. The germline CDR1 and CDR2 sequences are SGHAT and FQDESV (reference sequence). The CDR3 spans 11 residues. Deletions cut 5 bases from V and 8 bases from J, with 7 bases between. CDR3 sequence (DNA): TGTGCCAGCAGCCCCGGGTATGAGCAGTTCTTC. Encoded protein: CASSPGYEQFF.

This clonotype was picked up a small number of times. The chain has TRBV20-1 and TRBJ2-2; D remains ambiguous. This CDR3 contains 13 residues. Germline V gene data show CDR1 as DFQATT and CDR2 as SNEGSKA (reference sequence). V lost 3 bases and J lost 2, with 7 bases in between. The CDR3 region has the DNA TGCAGTGCTAGTGGTCTTAACACCGGGGAGCTGTTTTTT. Translated, it gives CSASGLNTGELFF.

The chain couples TRBV7-2 to TRBJ2-7; D may match TRBD1 or TRBD2 (5 bases each). The germline CDR1 and CDR2 sequences are SGHTA and FQGNSA. V lost 5 bases and J 3 bases, leaving 14 bases between the germline ends. The CDR3 runs to 14 residues. The CDR3 sequence: CASSSVQGVYEQYF. The CDR3 DNA follows: TGTGCCAGCAGCAGTGTCCAGGGAGTCTACGAGCAGTACTTC.

The chain combines TRBV6-5 with TRBJ1-4; D possibly corresponds to TRBD1 (5 bases). Trimming pared 6 bases from V and 8 bases from J, leaving 13 bases between. CDR1 MNHEY and CDR2 SVGAGI come from the germline V gene. This CDR3 contains 13 residues. The chain's CDR3 is CASSRGTLEKLFF. CDR3 sequence (DNA): TGTGCCAGCAGCCGGGGGACCCTCGAAAAACTGTTTTTT.

The chain is built from TRBV3-1 and TRBJ2-5; the D is unclear. The CDR3 runs to 13 residues. Trimming pared 4 bases from V and 7 bases from J, leaving 13 bases between. The germline V gene has CDR1 LGHDT and CDR2 YNNKEL (reference sequence). In nucleotides, the CDR3 is TGTGCCAGCAGCCCCGCCCTCAAAGGGACCCAGTACTTC. It encodes CASSPALKGTQYF.

This chain links TRBV7-9 with TRBJ2-1, with TRBD2 matching over 9 bases. CDR3 length equals 12 residues. Per germline, CDR1 SEHNR and CDR2 FQNEAQ (reference sequence). The junction had 8 bases not matched to a gene; V was cut back by 11 bases and J by 9 bases. The CDR3 coding sequence is TGTGCCTCCGGCGGGAGGGCCACTGAGCAGTTCTTC. The encoded protein is CASGGRATEQFF.

The genes are TRBV2 and TRBJ1-1; the D is unclear. CDR3 length equals 13 residues. Germline V gene lookup returns CDR1 SNHLY and CDR2 FYNNEI. V was clipped by 11 bases and J by 1 base, with 14 bases between them. Written as DNA, the CDR3 is TGTGCCGGAATTGAGTGGGAGAACACTGAAGCTTTCTTT. Protein: CAGIEWENTEAFF. Combining the CDR3 with reference TRBV2 and TRBJ1-1 gives the whole variable domain EPEVTQTPSHQVTQMGQEVILRCVPISNHLYFYWYRQILGQKVEFLVSFYNNEISEKSEIFDDQFSVERPDGSNFTLKIRSTKLEDSAMYFCAGIEWENTEAFFGQGTRLTVV.

The gene calls are TRBV15 and TRBJ1-4, with D possibly being TRBD1 (6 bases). The CDR3 spans 15 residues. Trimming removed 1 base at V and 7 bases at J, with 13 bases between. The germline V gene encodes CDR1 LNHNV and CDR2 YYDKDF (reference sequence). The CDR3 protein is CATSRVSGAFEKLFF. In DNA form, the CDR3 reads TGTGCCACCAGCAGAGTTTCGGGGGCGTTTGAAAAACTGTTTTTT.

This rearrangement joins TRBV6-2 or TRBV6-3 to TRBJ2-2; D not resolved. This CDR3 comprises 14 residues. V was pared by 10 bases and J by 0 bases, with 12 bases between. CDR1 and CDR2 from the germline V gene are MNHEY and SVGEGT. This CDR3 is CATRPDSNTGELFF. CDR3 nucleotide sequence: TGTGCCACGAGACCCGACTCGAACACCGGGGAGCTGTTTTTT.

J is TRBJ1-4 and V is TRBV5-1; the match to TRBD1 covers 8 bases. The CDR3 runs to 16 residues. The ends lost 4 bases at V and 7 bases at J; junction bases unmatched: 12. Per germline, CDR1 SGHRS and CDR2 YFSETQ. Here the CDR3 reads CASSHGQGGRREKLFF. The CDR3 nucleotides are TGCGCCAGCAGCCACGGACAGGGTGGGAGACGTGAAAAACTGTTTTTT. Supplemented by reference TRBV5-1 and TRBJ1-4, the full variable domain reads KAGVTQTPRYLIKTRGQQVTLSCSPISGHRSVSWYQQTPGQGLQFLFEYFSETQRNKGNFPGRFSGRQFSNSRSEMNVSTLELGDSALYLCASSHGQGGRREKLFFGSGTQLSVL.

The chain couples TRBV9 to TRBJ2-1; 9 bases match TRBD2. Looked up from germline, CDR1 is SGDLS and CDR2 is YYNGEE. V dropped 6 bases and J dropped 8; count of bases not matched to a gene: 15. The CDR3 consists of 16 residues. In DNA form, the CDR3 reads TGTGCCAGCAACGCCCCAGAAGCGGGAGGAGTCGATGAGCAGTTCTTC. It codes for CASNAPEAGGVDEQFF.

The V gene is TRBV7-9, the J gene TRBJ2-2, with a tentative D call TRBD1 (6 bases). CDR1 is SEHNR and CDR2 is FQNEAQ in the germline V gene (reference sequence). The germline V and J ends were trimmed by 2 bases and 4 bases, with 11 bases remaining between them. CDR3 length: 15 amino acids. The CDR3 loop is CASSLSGASTGELFF. CDR3 DNA: TGTGCCAGCAGCTTATCAGGGGCGAGCACCGGGGAGCTGTTTTTT.

The rearrangement joins TRBV27 to TRBJ2-1; TRBD2 agrees at 9 bases. Germline values: CDR1 MNHEY, CDR2 SMNVEV (reference sequence). The CDR3 is 16 residues long. V lost 6 bases to trimming and J lost 1 base; unmatched junction nucleotides: 7. Written as DNA, the CDR3 is TGTGCCAGCAGCAATACTCTAGCGGGATCCTACAATGAGCAGTTCTTC. It translates to CASSNTLAGSYNEQFF.

The chain uses TRBV29-1 and TRBJ1-5; D uncertain. The CDR3 runs to 13 residues. Trimming stripped 4 bases from V and 1 base from J, with 8 bases between. CDR1 and CDR2 (germline): SQVTM, ANQGSEA. CDR3 in amino acids: CSVGAQSNQPQHF. The CDR3 nucleotides read TGCAGCGTTGGGGCCCAGAGCAATCAGCCCCAGCATTTT.

This chain uses TRBV9 with TRBJ1-2; 8 bases align to TRBD1. CDR3 length equals 15 residues. Germline V lookup: CDR1 SGDLS, CDR2 YYNGEE. The J segment lost 4 bases and the V segment lost 4 bases, leaving 9 bases of the junction unmatched. Here the CDR3 reads CASSPGTGLTYGYTF. Written as DNA, the CDR3 is TGTGCCAGCAGCCCCGGGACAGGCCTTACCTATGGCTACACCTTC.

The chain links TRBV27 to TRBJ2-3; D unresolved. The CDR3 loop spans 16 amino acids. V lost 1 base, J lost 0 bases, and 11 bases lay in between. Germline loops: CDR1 MNHEY, CDR2 SMNVEV (reference sequence). The CDR3, as DNA: TGTGCCAGCAGTTTATGGTTGAACCCTAGCACAGATACGCAGTATTTT. This encodes CASSLWLNPSTDTQYF.

V gene TRBV11-2 combines with J gene TRBJ2-3, with no clear D. V lost 5 bases and J lost 6, with 15 bases in between. Looked up from germline, CDR1 is SGHAT and CDR2 is FQNNGV. The CDR3 is 14 amino acids. CDR3 nucleotide sequence: TGTGCCAGCAGCGCAGTGACTGCTCAGGATACGCAGTATTTT. It yields the protein CASSAVTAQDTQYF.

This chain connects TRBV24-1 to TRBJ1-2; the D gene is possibly TRBD1 (5 bases). This CDR3 has 14 amino acids. V gave up 4 bases and J gave up 9 bases, with 17 bases separating them. The germline V gene has CDR1 KGHDR and CDR2 SFDVKD. The CDR3 DNA reads TGTGCCACCAGTGACTCCAGGGATCCCTACCGCTACACCTTC. Translation: CATSDSRDPYRYTF.

This chain connects TRBV13 to TRBJ1-2; the D is unclear. This CDR3 spans 14 amino acids. V shed 5 bases and J shed 2 bases, with 12 bases lying between them. Germline CDR1 PRHDT, CDR2 FYEKMQ (reference sequence). In DNA, the CDR3 is TGTGCCAGCAGCCGGGGTTCCTTAAACTATGGCTACACCTTC. As protein: CASSRGSLNYGYTF.

The chain's CDR3 is CARGLGQAKNIQYF. CDR3 bases: TGTGCCAGAGGCCTAGGGCAGGCCAAAAACATTCAGTACTTC. The rearrangement links TRBV6-4 to TRBJ2-4, with D unclear. The germline V gene has CDR1 MRHNA and CDR2 SNTAGT. This CDR3 contains 14 residues. Trimming removed 9 bases at V and 1 base at J, with 13 bases between.

Regarding this clonotype: The CDR3 ends on some other residue instead of the conserved phenylalanine or tryptophan, so this is likely a read error. This rearrangement joins TRBV20-1 to TRBJ2-5; D remains ambiguous. The V and J ends lost 0 bases and 3 bases respectively, with 11 bases between them. CDR1 and CDR2 from the germline V gene are DFQATT and SNEGSKA (reference sequence). The CDR3 loop spans 14 amino acids. CDR3 DNA sequence: TGCAGTGCTAGAGAAGGCCCCTTGGAAGAGACCCAGTACCTC. This gives the protein CSAREGPLEETQYL.

V usage is TRBV5-1 and J usage is TRBJ2-7; D may be TRBD1 or TRBD2 (5 bases each). This CDR3 is built from 15 residues. V was shortened by 4 bases and J by 0 bases, with 14 bases between the two germline ends. CDR1 is SGHRS and CDR2 is YFSETQ in the germline V gene. In DNA form, the CDR3 reads TGCGCCAGCAGCCCTGGGACCTCAATCTCCTACGAGCAGTACTTC. It encodes CASSPGTSISYEQYF.

V gene TRBV29-1 combines with J gene TRBJ2-1; D unresolved. V lost 8 bases to trimming and J lost 2 bases, with 16 bases between them. Germline loops: CDR1 SQVTM, CDR2 ANQGSEA. The CDR3 is 14 amino acids. This CDR3 is CSSRLAQTYNEQFF. The CDR3 coding sequence is TGCAGCTCAAGACTCGCACAAACCTACAATGAGCAGTTCTTC.